This T cell receptor beta chain is drawn from a study of blood T cell repertoires in COVID-19. The V segment lost 5 bases and the J segment 9 bases; nucleotides outside the gene matches: 8. Germline V gene sequence: CDR1 LNHDA, CDR2 SQIVND (reference sequence). CDR3 size: 15 residues. Generated by immunoSEQ multiplex PCR, the TCRdb table keeps only in-frame clones and is missing some. Of about 100,000 clones listed, less than 90% are singletons. Sequenced sample: peripheral blood. The chain combines TRBV19 with TRBJ2-1, with 12 nucleotides matching TRBD2. The source is an older man with active or convalescent COVID-19. The CDR3 reads CASSLAGGPQGEQFF. The CDR3 DNA reads as TGTGCCAGTAGTCTAGCGGGGGGGCCTCAAGGTGAGCAGTTCTTC.